Presented here are 32 T cell receptor beta chains from one specimen sequenced in a study of OX40 agonist ivuxolimab in advanced cancers. The protocol was immunoSEQ multiplex PCR, while the TCRdb copy is restricted to in-frame clones and leaves out a portion. Of about 24,000 clones listed, around 84% are singletons. Here the sequenced sample was CD4+ or CD8+ T cells sorted from blood, taken in a trial of the OX40 agonist ivuxolimab. Receptor source: an adult with an advanced solid tumor such as melanoma, head and neck, liver or kidney cancer.

V and J are TRBV11-3 and TRBJ2-5; D possibly matches TRBD1 or TRBD2 (5 bases each). The V gene's germline CDR1 is SGHNT and CDR2 YENEEA. CDR3 length: 15 residues. Trimming removed 3 bases from V and 4 bases from J, with 15 bases in between. The CDR3 spells CASSLKWGFGETQYF. In nucleotides, the CDR3 is TGTGCCAGCAGCTTGAAGTGGGGGTTTGGAGAGACCCAGTACTTC.

This chain joins TRBV27 and TRBJ1-3; D is ambiguous. The germline V and J ends were trimmed by 4 bases and 0 bases, with 10 bases remaining between them. The germline gives CDR1 MNHEY, CDR2 SMNVEV (reference sequence). This CDR3 is 15 amino acids long. CDR3: CASSSGLHSGNTIYF. The CDR3, as DNA: TGTGCCAGCAGTTCCGGACTGCACTCTGGAAACACCATATATTTT.

CDR3 in DNA: TGTGCCTGGCCGGGGGACGGGTGGCCGGGGGAAAAACTGTTTTTT. Translated: CAWPGDGWPGEKLFF. This chain joins TRBV30 and TRBJ1-4, with D maybe TRBD1 (5 bases). Trimming shortened V by 5 bases and J by 8 bases, and 21 bases separated the two germline ends. In germline, CDR1 is GTSNPN, CDR2 SVGIG (reference sequence). The CDR3 runs 15 residues. Together with reference TRBV30 and TRBJ1-4, the CDR3 gives the full variable domain: SQTIHQWPATLVQPVGSPLSLECTVEGTSNPNLYWYRQAAGRGLQLLFYSVGIGQISSEVPQNLSASRPQDRQFILSSKKLLLSDSGFYLCAWPGDGWPGEKLFFGSGTQLSVL.

CDR3 sequence: CASSYELGGWGYTF. CDR3 nucleotides: TGTGCCAGCAGTTACGAGCTGGGGGGATGGGGGTACACCTTC. The chain has TRBV6-5 and TRBJ1-2, with D perhaps matching TRBD1 (5 bases). The CDR3 extends over 14 amino acids. CDR1 is MNHEY and CDR2 is SVGAGI in the germline V gene. V shed 2 bases and J shed 11 bases, with 18 bases lying between them.

The CDR3 bases are TGCGCCAGCAGTCGCTCCACCTCAATTAACACTGAAGCTTTCTTT. Translating it yields CASSRSTSINTEAFF. The J gene is TRBJ1-1, the V gene TRBV4-1, with D unclear. The CDR3 totals 15 residues. Trimming removed 6 bases at V and 2 bases at J, with 16 bases between. Germline CDR1 and CDR2: MGHRA and YSYEKL.

The V call is TRBV19, the J call TRBJ2-3; 10 positions match TRBD2. Germline CDR1 is LNHDA and CDR2 is SQIVND (reference sequence). Losses at the gene ends were 5 bases for V and 2 bases for J; bases not matched to a gene: 10. This CDR3 spans 17 amino acids. CDR3 DNA: TGTGCCAGTAGTCCTTTGACTAGCGGGCGACCCACAGATACGCAGTATTTT. Amino acids: CASSPLTSGRPTDTQYF.

The chain joins TRBV4-2 to TRBJ2-5; maybe TRBD2 (6 bases). The CDR3 has 16 amino acids. Germline V gene data show CDR1 as LGHNA and CDR2 as YNFKEQ. Deletions cut 0 bases from V and 4 bases from J, with 15 bases between. CDR3 in DNA: TGTGCCAGCAGCCAAGATCCCCCGGGACTGTTAGAGACCCAGTACTTC. This encodes CASSQDPPGLLETQYF.

The rearrangement uses TRBV7-9 and TRBJ2-3; the match to TRBD2 covers 9 bases. V gave up 3 bases and J gave up 0 bases; unmatched junction bases: 10. The CDR3 sequence is 18 residues long. Per the germline V gene, CDR1 is SEHNR and CDR2 is FQNEAQ (reference sequence). CDR3 protein: CASSFFTGLATSTDTQYF. The CDR3 DNA reads as TGTGCCAGCAGCTTTTTTACGGGACTAGCAACTAGCACAGATACGCAGTATTTT. The full variable domain, in which reference TRBV7-9 and TRBJ2-3 provide the parts outside the CDR3, is DTGVSQNPRHKITKRGQNVTFRCDPISEHNRLYWYRQTLGQGPEFLTYFQNEAQLEKSRLLSDRFSAERPKGSFSTLEIQRTEQGDSAMYLCASSFFTGLATSTDTQYFGPGTRLTVL.

The V gene is TRBV6-5, the J gene TRBJ1-5; 8 bases agree with TRBD1. CDR1 is MNHEY and CDR2 is SVGAGI in the germline V gene. The junction had 2 bases not matched to a gene; V was cut back by 6 bases and J by 1 base. There are 14 residues in the CDR3. The CDR3 here is CASSWTGSNQPQHF. The CDR3, as DNA: TGTGCCAGCAGCTGGACAGGGAGCAATCAGCCCCAGCATTTT.

The chain recombines TRBV2 with TRBJ2-5; 9 bases agree with TRBD2. CDR1 and CDR2 (germline): SNHLY, FYNNEI. CDR3 size: 17 residues. V lost 10 bases, J lost 5 bases, and 20 bases stayed unmatched. The CDR3 here is CATEPDDFSGSEETQYF. CDR3 sequence (DNA): TGTGCCACCGAACCCGACGACTTTAGCGGGAGTGAGGAGACCCAGTACTTC.

This sequence joins TRBV28 and TRBJ2-3, with TRBD2 matching 12 bases. The CDR3 loop spans 15 amino acids. Germline assignment: CDR1 MDHEN and CDR2 SYDVKM. V lost 5 bases and J lost 3; bases outside the gene matches: 3. The CDR3 loop is CASSLTSGSTDTQYF. The DNA of the CDR3 is TGTGCCAGCAGTCTGACTAGCGGGAGTACAGATACGCAGTATTTT.

This clone is medium-sized in the sample. The chain is built from TRBV6-4 and TRBJ2-3; TRBD1 or TRBD2 may be the D gene (5 bases each). V lost 6 bases, J lost 3 bases, and 7 bases lay in between. CDR3 length: 12 residues. Germline V gives CDR1 MRHNA, CDR2 SNTAGT. The DNA of the CDR3 is TGTGCCAGCAGCGAGGGGACAGATACGCAGTATTTT. Residues: CASSEGTDTQYF.

V usage is TRBV28 and J usage is TRBJ1-1; the D is unclear. V was shortened by 6 bases and J by 4 bases, with 18 bases between the two germline ends. Germline V lookup: CDR1 MDHEN, CDR2 SYDVKM. The CDR3 contains 15 residues. The chain's CDR3 is CASSYPETGITEAFF. DNA of the CDR3: TGTGCCAGCAGCTACCCCGAGACGGGGATCACTGAAGCTTTCTTT.

J is TRBJ1-2 and V is TRBV9; no clear D. CDR1 and CDR2 (germline): SGDLS, YYNGEE. V was cut by 4 bases and J by 5 bases, with 9 bases left in between. The CDR3 has 12 residues. The CDR3 nucleotides read TGTGCCAGCAGCCAAGGTCTTTATGGCTACACCTTC. Its protein is CASSQGLYGYTF. The entire variable domain, with the rest obtained from reference TRBV9 and TRBJ1-2, is as follows: DSGVTQTPKHLITATGQRVTLRCSPRSGDLSVYWYQQSLDQGLQFLIQYYNGEERAKGNILERFSAQQFPDLHSELNLSSLELGDSALYFCASSQGLYGYTFGSGTRLTVV.

This sequence joins TRBV29-1 and TRBJ1-1, with D possibly matching TRBD1 (5 bases). Trimming took 4 bases from V and 7 from J, leaving 22 bases between them. CDR1 is SQVTM and CDR2 is ANQGSEA in the germline V gene. The CDR3 covers 15 residues. The CDR3 region is CSVANPMQGMGEAFF. For the CDR3, the DNA is TGCAGCGTTGCAAACCCGATGCAGGGAATGGGTGAAGCTTTCTTT.

This chain connects TRBV5-6 to TRBJ1-5; TRBD1 might be the D (6 bases). This CDR3 region has 15 residues. Trimming removed 0 bases from V and 2 bases from J, with 9 bases in between. Germline loops: CDR1 SGHDT, CDR2 YYEEEE. In nucleotides, the CDR3 is TGTGCCAGCAGCTTGGGGGGGCTCGGCAATCAGCCCCAGCATTTT. It specifies CASSLGGLGNQPQHF.

The chain employs TRBV4-1 and TRBJ2-5; TRBD2 agrees at 9 bases. Germline V gene data show CDR1 as MGHRA and CDR2 as YSYEKL. V dropped 1 base and J dropped 5; count of bases not matched to a gene: 5. The length of the CDR3 is 15 residues. The CDR3 DNA reads as TGCGCCAGCAGCCAAGTGGGACTAGCTTTGGAGACCCAGTACTTC. Translation: CASSQVGLALETQYF.

This clone was observed a few times. The chain is built from TRBV6-5 and TRBJ1-1; no reliable D call. This CDR3 is built from 13 residues. The V and J ends lost 4 bases and 3 bases respectively, with 9 bases between them. In germline, CDR1 is MNHEY, CDR2 SVGAGI. In DNA form, the CDR3 reads TGTGCCAGCAGTTTTAACAGAGACACTGAAGCTTTCTTT. Amino acids: CASSFNRDTEAFF.

The chain uses TRBV11-2 and TRBJ2-6; D remains ambiguous. The CDR3 covers 15 residues. Germline V gene data show CDR1 as SGHAT and CDR2 as FQNNGV. Trimming took 1 base from V and 4 from J, leaving 8 bases between them. The CDR3 loop is CASSLGGTGANVLTF. The CDR3 coding sequence is TGTGCCAGCAGCTTAGGGGGAACCGGGGCCAACGTCCTGACTTTC.

V and J are TRBV28 and TRBJ1-2, with a weak D call TRBD1 (5 bases). The length of the CDR3 is 13 residues. V was cut by 10 bases and J by 4 bases, with 16 bases left in between. CDR1 MDHEN and CDR2 SYDVKM come from the germline V gene. The CDR3 reads CATDRGSPYGYTF. CDR3 nucleotides: TGTGCCACCGATAGGGGAAGCCCCTATGGCTACACCTTC.

The chain joins TRBV4-3 to TRBJ2-7, with D possibly TRBD2 on 5 matching bases. CDR1 and CDR2 (germline): LGHNA, YSLEER. The CDR3 consists of 16 residues. With 2 bases removed from V and 2 bases from J, the gap between germline ends came to 16 bases. The CDR3 DNA reads as TGCGCCAGCAGCCAATTTCCGCGGCCAGCGGCCTACGAGCAGTACTTC. Translating gives CASSQFPRPAAYEQYF.

The DNA for the CDR3 is TGTGCCAGCAGCTTGACGACGGCCGCCTACAATGAGCAGTTCTTC. Its protein is CASSLTTAAYNEQFF. The V and J genes are TRBV5-6 and TRBJ2-1; no firm D call. The CDR3 is 15 amino acids. The germline gives CDR1 SGHDT, CDR2 YYEEEE. V dropped 1 base and J dropped 2 bases, with 10 bases sitting between them.

The CDR3 coding sequence is TGCGCCAGCGAACCGGGGCAGGGGTACACTGAAGCTTTCTTT. This gives the protein CASEPGQGYTEAFF. This chain uses TRBV5-1 with TRBJ1-1, with TRBD1 as a possible D gene (6 bases). Germline loops: CDR1 SGHRS, CDR2 YFSETQ. The CDR3 totals 14 residues. Between the trimmed V and J ends, which lost 7 bases and 3 bases, there was a span of 16 bases.

This clone appeared a few times. The chain couples TRBV7-8 to TRBJ1-1; D unresolved. In germline, CDR1 is SGHVS, CDR2 FQNEAQ. V dropped 5 bases and J dropped 6 bases, with 16 bases sitting between them. The length of the CDR3 is 14 residues. CDR3 coding DNA: TGTGCCAGCAGCCTTCTTCGGTACGATTCTGAAGCTTTCTTT. Encoded protein: CASSLLRYDSEAFF. Supplemented by reference TRBV7-8 and TRBJ1-1, the full variable domain reads GAGVSQSPRYKVAKRGQDVALRCDPISGHVSLFWYQQALGQGPEFLTYFQNEAQLDKSGLPSDRFFAERPEGSVSTLKIQRTQQEDSAVYLCASSLLRYDSEAFFGQGTRLTVV.

This rearrangement joins TRBV7-9 to TRBJ1-1, with D perhaps matching TRBD1 (6 bases). V was clipped by 4 bases and J by 5 bases, with 14 bases between them. Looked up from germline, CDR1 is SEHNR and CDR2 is FQNEAQ (reference sequence). The CDR3 runs to 14 residues. Here the CDR3 DNA reads TGTGCCAGCAGCTCCTGGGACATGCGGACTGAAGCTTTCTTT. The encoded protein is CASSSWDMRTEAFF.

This rearrangement joins TRBV18 to TRBJ2-7, with a possible D match to TRBD2 (5 bases). Germline V gene sequence: CDR1 KGHSH, CDR2 LQKENI. Trimming stripped 2 bases from V and 1 base from J, with 12 bases between. CDR3 length: 15 residues. CDR3 sequence (DNA): TGTGCCAGCTCACCAAGTGCGGGCACTTCCTACGAGCAGTACTTC. As protein: CASSPSAGTSYEQYF. The entire variable domain, with the rest obtained from reference TRBV18 and TRBJ2-7, is as follows: NAGVMQNPRHLVRRRGQEARLRCSPMKGHSHVYWYRQLPEEGLKFMVYLQKENIIDESGMPKERFSAEFPKEGPSILRIQQVVRGDSAAYFCASSPSAGTSYEQYFGPGTRLTVT.

This chain links TRBV30 with TRBJ2-2; no firm D call. Germline lookup yields CDR1 GTSNPN and CDR2 SVGIG (reference sequence). The CDR3 runs 12 residues. The ends were cut back, 6 bases at V and 3 bases at J, with 8 bases in the middle. The CDR3 DNA is TGTGCCTGCATGATCTACACCGGGGAGCTGTTTTTT. Encoded protein: CACMIYTGELFF.

Only one count was recorded for this clone. V usage is TRBV5-3 and J usage is TRBJ2-5, with 10 bases fitting TRBD2. TRBV5-3 is an ORF, with its function uncertain. There are 14 residues in the CDR3. Trimming at V came to 4 bases and at J to 2 bases, leaving 2 bases not matched to a gene. CDR3 DNA: TGTGCCAGAAGCAAACTAGCGGGGCAAGAGACCCAGTACTTC. Protein: CARSKLAGQETQYF.

V and J are TRBV6-4 and TRBJ2-1; tentatively, D is TRBD2 (6 bases). Per germline, CDR1 MRHNA and CDR2 SNTAGT. The V end was cut by 0 bases, the J end by 5 bases, with 11 bases between. The CDR3 is 15 amino acids. CDR3 sequence (DNA): TGTGCCAGCAGTGACTCAGGGGACTTAAACAATGAGCAGTTCTTC. As protein: CASSDSGDLNNEQFF.

This chain uses TRBV5-1 with TRBJ1-1, with TRBD1 as a possible D gene (5 bases). The germline V gene encodes CDR1 SGHRS and CDR2 YFSETQ. CDR3 length: 14 residues. The V end lost 0 bases, the J end lost 1 base, and 7 bases lay between the germline ends. The CDR3 sequence: CASSLAGPNTEAFF. The CDR3, as DNA: TGCGCCAGCAGCTTGGCGGGGCCGAACACTGAAGCTTTCTTT.

This sequence joins TRBV12-5 and TRBJ1-4; the D is unclear. CDR1 is LGHNT and CDR2 is FRNRAP in the germline V gene. V lost 4 bases and J 0 bases, leaving 12 bases between the germline ends. CDR3 length: 16 residues. This CDR3 reads CASGYPDFATNEKLFF. As DNA, the CDR3 is TGTGCTAGTGGTTATCCTGACTTTGCAACTAATGAAAAACTGTTTTTT.

The chain employs TRBV15 and TRBJ1-1; no clear D gene. The CDR3 is 16 residues long. From germline, CDR1 is LNHNV and CDR2 YYDKDF (reference sequence). Trimming stripped 1 base from V and 3 bases from J, with 15 bases between. CDR3 bases: TGTGCCACCAGCAGAGTGGCAGGCTCCGCAGACACTGAAGCTTTCTTT. Its protein product is CATSRVAGSADTEAFF. The full variable domain, with the rest looked up from reference TRBV15 and TRBJ1-1, is DAMVIQNPRYQVTQFGKPVTLSCSQTLNHNVMYWYQQKSSQAPKLLFHYYDKDFNNEADTPDNFQSRRPNTSFCFLDIRSPGLGDTAMYLCATSRVAGSADTEAFFGQGTRLTVV.